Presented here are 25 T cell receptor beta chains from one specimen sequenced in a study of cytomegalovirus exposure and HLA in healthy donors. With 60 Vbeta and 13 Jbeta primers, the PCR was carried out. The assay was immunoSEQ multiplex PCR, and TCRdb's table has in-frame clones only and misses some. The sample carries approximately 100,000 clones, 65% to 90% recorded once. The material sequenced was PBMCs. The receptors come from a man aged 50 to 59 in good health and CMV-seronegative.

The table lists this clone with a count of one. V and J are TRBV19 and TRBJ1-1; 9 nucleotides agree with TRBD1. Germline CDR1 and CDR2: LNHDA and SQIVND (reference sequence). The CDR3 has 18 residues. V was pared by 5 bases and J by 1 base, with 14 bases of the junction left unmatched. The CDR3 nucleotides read TGTGCCAGTAGTGTCGGGACAGGGCTTGGAAAATCGAACACTGAAGCTTTCTTT. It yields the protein CASSVGTGLGKSNTEAFF.

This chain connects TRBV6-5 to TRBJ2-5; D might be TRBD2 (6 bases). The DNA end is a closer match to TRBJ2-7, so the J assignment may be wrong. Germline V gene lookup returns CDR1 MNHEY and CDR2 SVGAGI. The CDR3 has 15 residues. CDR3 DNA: TGTGCCAGCAGCTCCCAGGGCGGGGCCAACTACGAGCAGTACTTC. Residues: CASSSQGGANYEQYF.

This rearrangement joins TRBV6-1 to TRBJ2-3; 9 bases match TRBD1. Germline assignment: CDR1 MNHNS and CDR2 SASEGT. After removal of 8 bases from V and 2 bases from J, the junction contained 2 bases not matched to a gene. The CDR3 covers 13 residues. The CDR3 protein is CASRDRATDTQYF. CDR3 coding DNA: TGTGCCAGCCGGGACAGGGCCACAGATACGCAGTATTTT.

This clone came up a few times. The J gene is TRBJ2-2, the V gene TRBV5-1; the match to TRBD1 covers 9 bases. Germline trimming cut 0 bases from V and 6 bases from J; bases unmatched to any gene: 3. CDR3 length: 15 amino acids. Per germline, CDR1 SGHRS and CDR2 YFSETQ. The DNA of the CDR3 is TGCGCCAGCAGCTTGGAACAGGGGGCGTCCGGGGAGCTGTTTTTT. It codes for CASSLEQGASGELFF.

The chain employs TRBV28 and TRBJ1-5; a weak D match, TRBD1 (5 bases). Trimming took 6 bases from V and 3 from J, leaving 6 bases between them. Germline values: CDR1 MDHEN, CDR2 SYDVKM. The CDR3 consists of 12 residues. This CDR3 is CASRDTNQPQHF. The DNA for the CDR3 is TGTGCCAGCAGGGACACCAATCAGCCCCAGCATTTT. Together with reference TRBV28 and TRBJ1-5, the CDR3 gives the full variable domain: DVKVTQSSRYLVKRTGEKVFLECVQDMDHENMFWYRQDPGLGLRLIYFSYDVKMKEKGDIPEGYSVSREKKERFSLILESASTNQTSMYLCASRDTNQPQHFGDGTRLSIL.

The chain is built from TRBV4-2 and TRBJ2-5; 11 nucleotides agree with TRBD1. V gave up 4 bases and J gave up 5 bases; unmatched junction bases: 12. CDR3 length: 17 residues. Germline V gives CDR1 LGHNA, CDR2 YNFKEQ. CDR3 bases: TGTGCCAGCAGCCCACAGCCGAGGACAGGGGGCGGGGAGACCCAGTACTTC. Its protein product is CASSPQPRTGGGETQYF.

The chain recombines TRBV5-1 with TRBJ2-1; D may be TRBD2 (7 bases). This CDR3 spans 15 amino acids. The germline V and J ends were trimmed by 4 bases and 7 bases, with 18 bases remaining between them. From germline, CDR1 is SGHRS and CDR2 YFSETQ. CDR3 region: CASSQVVGGANEQFF. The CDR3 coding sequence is TGCGCCAGCAGCCAGGTTGTGGGGGGGGCTAATGAGCAGTTCTTC.

CDR3 amino acids: CASSQDRGSWYNSPLHF. The DNA for the CDR3 is TGTGCCAGCAGCCAAGATCGGGGATCCTGGTACAATTCACCCCTCCACTTT. This rearrangement joins TRBV4-2 to TRBJ1-6; D gene ambiguous. There are 17 residues in the CDR3. CDR1 LGHNA and CDR2 YNFKEQ come from the germline V gene. The V and J ends lost 0 bases and 7 bases respectively, with 16 bases between them.

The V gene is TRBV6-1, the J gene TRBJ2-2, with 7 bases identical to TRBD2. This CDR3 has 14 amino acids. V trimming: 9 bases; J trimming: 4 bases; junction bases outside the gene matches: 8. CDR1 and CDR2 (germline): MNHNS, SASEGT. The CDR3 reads CASYQRGGTGELFF. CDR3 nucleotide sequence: TGTGCCAGTTATCAGCGGGGTGGCACCGGGGAGCTGTTTTTT.

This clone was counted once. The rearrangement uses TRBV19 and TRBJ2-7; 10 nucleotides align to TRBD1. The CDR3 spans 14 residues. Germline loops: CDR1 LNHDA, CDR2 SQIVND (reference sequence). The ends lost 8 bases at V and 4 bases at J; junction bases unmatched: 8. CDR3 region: CASAKGQGDYEQYF. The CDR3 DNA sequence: TGTGCCAGTGCTAAAGGACAGGGGGATTACGAGCAGTACTTC.

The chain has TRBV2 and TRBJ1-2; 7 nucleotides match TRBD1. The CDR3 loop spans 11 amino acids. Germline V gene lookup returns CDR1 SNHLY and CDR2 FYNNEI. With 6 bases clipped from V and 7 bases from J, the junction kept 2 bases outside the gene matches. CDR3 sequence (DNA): TGTGCCAGCAGGTACAGGGGTGGCTACACCTTC. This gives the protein CASRYRGGYTF.

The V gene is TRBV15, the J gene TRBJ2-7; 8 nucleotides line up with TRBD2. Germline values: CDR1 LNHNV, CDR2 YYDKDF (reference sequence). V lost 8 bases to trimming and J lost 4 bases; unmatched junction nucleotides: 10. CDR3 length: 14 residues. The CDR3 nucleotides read TGTGCCACCTCCGTTCGGGGGGGGTCATACGAGCAGTACGTC. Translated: CATSVRGGSYEQYV.

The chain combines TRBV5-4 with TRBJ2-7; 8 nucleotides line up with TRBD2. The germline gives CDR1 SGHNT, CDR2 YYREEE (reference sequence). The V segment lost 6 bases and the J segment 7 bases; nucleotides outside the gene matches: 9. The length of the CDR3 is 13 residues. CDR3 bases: TGTGCCAGCAACCTCGGGGGGGCGGGGGAGCAGTACTTC. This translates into CASNLGGAGEQYF.

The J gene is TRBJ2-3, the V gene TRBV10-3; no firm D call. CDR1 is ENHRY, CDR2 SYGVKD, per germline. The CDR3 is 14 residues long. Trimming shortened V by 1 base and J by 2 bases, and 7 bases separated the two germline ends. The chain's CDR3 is CAISEWANTDTQYF. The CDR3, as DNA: TGTGCCATCAGTGAGTGGGCAAACACAGATACGCAGTATTTT.

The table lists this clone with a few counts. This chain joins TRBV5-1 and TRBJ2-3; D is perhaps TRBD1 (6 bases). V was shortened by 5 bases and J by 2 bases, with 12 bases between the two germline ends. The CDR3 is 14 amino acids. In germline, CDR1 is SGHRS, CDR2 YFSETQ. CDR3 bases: TGCGCCAGCAGTCAGGGGCTGAACACAGATACGCAGTATTTT. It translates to CASSQGLNTDTQYF. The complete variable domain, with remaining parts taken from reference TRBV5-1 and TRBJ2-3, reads KAGVTQTPRYLIKTRGQQVTLSCSPISGHRSVSWYQQTPGQGLQFLFEYFSETQRNKGNFPGRFSGRQFSNSRSEMNVSTLELGDSALYLCASSQGLNTDTQYFGPGTRLTVL.

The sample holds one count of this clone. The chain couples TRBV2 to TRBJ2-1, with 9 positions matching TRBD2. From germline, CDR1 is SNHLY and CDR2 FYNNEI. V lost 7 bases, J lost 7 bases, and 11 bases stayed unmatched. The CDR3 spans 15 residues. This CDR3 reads CASTASSGVGNEQFF. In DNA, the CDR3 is TGTGCCAGCACCGCCTCTAGCGGGGTCGGTAATGAGCAGTTCTTC.

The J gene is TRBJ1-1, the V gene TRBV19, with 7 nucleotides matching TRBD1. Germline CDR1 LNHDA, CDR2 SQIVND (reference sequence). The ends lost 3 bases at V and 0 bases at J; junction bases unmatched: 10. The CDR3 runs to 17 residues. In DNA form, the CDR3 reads TGTGCCAGTAGTATCCGCGGTACAGGGGCGTTGAACACTGAAGCTTTCTTT. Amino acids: CASSIRGTGALNTEAFF.

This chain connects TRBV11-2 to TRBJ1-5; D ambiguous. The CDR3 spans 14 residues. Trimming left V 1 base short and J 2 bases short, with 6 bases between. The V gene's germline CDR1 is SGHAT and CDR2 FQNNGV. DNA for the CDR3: TGTGCCAGCAGCTTAGCAGGTGGCAATCAGCCCCAGCATTTT. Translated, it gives CASSLAGGNQPQHF.

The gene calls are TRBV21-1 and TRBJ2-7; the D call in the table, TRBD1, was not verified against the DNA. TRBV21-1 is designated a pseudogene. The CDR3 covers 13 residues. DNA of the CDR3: TGTGCCACCCTCCGGGACAGGGGGGATGAGCAGTACTTC. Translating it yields CATLRDRGDEQYF.

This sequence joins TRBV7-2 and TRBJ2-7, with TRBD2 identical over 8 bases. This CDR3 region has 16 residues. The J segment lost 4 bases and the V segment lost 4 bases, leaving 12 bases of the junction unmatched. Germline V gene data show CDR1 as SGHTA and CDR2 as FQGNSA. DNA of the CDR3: TGTGCCAGCAGCTCAGGACAGCAACGGGGGGGGTACGAGCAGTACTTC. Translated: CASSSGQQRGGYEQYF. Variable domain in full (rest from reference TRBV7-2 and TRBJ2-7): GAGVSQSPSNKVTEKGKDVELRCDPISGHTALYWYRQSLGQGLEFLIYFQGNSAPDKSGLPSDRFSAERTGGSVSTLTIQRTQQEDSAVYLCASSSGQQRGGYEQYFGPGTRLTVT.

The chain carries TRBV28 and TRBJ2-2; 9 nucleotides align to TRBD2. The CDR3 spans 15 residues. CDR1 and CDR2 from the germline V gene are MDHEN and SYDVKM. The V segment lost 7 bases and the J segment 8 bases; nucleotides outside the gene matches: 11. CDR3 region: CASKFSGGQGGELFF. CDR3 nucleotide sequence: TGTGCCAGCAAGTTTAGCGGGGGCCAAGGTGGGGAGCTGTTTTTT. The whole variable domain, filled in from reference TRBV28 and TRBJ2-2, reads DVKVTQSSRYLVKRTGEKVFLECVQDMDHENMFWYRQDPGLGLRLIYFSYDVKMKEKGDIPEGYSVSREKKERFSLILESASTNQTSMYLCASKFSGGQGGELFFGEGSRLTVL.

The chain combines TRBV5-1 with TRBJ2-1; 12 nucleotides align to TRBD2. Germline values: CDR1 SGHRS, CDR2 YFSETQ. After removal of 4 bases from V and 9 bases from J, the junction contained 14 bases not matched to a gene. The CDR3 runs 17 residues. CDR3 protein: CASSLVLAGGSAGEQFF. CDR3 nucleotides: TGCGCCAGCAGCCTGGTGCTAGCGGGGGGGTCGGCGGGTGAGCAGTTCTTC.

CDR3 sequence reads: CASSSWETGELFF. For the CDR3, the DNA is TGTGCCAGCAGCTCGTGGGAGACCGGGGAGCTGTTTTTT. The rearrangement links TRBV11-3 to TRBJ2-2; D may be TRBD2 (5 bases). CDR1 is SGHNT and CDR2 is YENEEA in the germline V gene. Trimming stripped 4 bases from V and 5 bases from J, with 8 bases between. The CDR3 covers 13 residues.

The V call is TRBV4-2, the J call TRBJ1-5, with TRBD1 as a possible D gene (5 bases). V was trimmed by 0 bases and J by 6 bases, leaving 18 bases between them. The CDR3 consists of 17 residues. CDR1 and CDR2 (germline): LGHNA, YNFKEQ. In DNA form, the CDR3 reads TGTGCCAGCAGCCAAGACACGGGCAGGGCCCTCAGTCAGCCCCAGCATTTT. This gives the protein CASSQDTGRALSQPQHF.

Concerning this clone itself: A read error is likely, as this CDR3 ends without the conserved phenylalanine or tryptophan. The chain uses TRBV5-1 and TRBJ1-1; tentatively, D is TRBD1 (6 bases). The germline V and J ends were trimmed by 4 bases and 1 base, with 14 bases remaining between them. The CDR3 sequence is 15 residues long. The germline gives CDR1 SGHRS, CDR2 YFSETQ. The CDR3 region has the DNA TGCGCCAGCAGCCGGGACAAAGTAACGAACACTGAAGCTTTCTCT. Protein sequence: CASSRDKVTNTEAFS.